This T cell receptor (beta chain) was profiled in a study of T cell responses to AZD1222 COVID-19 vaccine. Study results and limitations: White British people made up most donors, females outnumbered males, and clonal diversity was possibly underestimated.

For this clone: What it binds is unknown.

The CDR3 consists of 13 residues. Trimming removed 2 bases from V and 7 bases from J, with 8 bases in between. This table comes from immunoSEQ multiplex PCR, and its TCRdb copy is limited to in-frame clones, with some not included. Among hundreds of thousands of clones listed, 90% to 95% were seen once. Material: peripheral blood, obtained on day 0 of MenACWY control vaccination. The chain joins TRBV12-3 or TRBV12-4 to TRBJ1-4, with a possible D match to TRBD1 (5 bases). The TCR sequence derives from an adult in good health. CDR3 sequence (DNA): TGTGCCAGCAGTTTAAGGGGAGCTGAAAAACTGTTTTTT. The encoded protein is CASSLRGAEKLFF.